These 14 T cell receptor beta chains share one sample of origin, sequenced in a study of blood T cell repertoires in COVID-19. Repertoires were generated with immunoSEQ multiplex PCR, while TCRdb's copy carries only in-frame clones and drops some. The sample consists of roughly 200,000 clones, 86% of them appearing once. The sequenced material came from PBMCs or T cells enriched from blood (not recorded which). The receptors derive from a man aged 40-55 years with acute COVID-19.

DNA of the CDR3: TGTGCCAGCAGCTTAGACCGACTAGTCAACACTGAAGCTTTCTTT. Encoded protein: CASSLDRLVNTEAFF. The genes are TRBV7-8 and TRBJ1-1, with D uncertain. Trimming removed 1 base at V and 2 bases at J, with 11 bases between. The V gene's germline CDR1 is SGHVS and CDR2 FQNEAQ. The CDR3 is 15 amino acids.

The table lists this clone with a count of one. CDR3 nucleotides: TGTGCCAGCAGTGAAGCGGGATTTGGCTATGGCTACACCTTC. Residues: CASSEAGFGYGYTF. This rearrangement joins TRBV25-1 to TRBJ1-2; D unclear. The CDR3 contains 14 residues. Trimming left V 2 bases short and J 4 bases short, with 11 bases between. Looked up from germline, CDR1 is MGHDK and CDR2 is SYGVNS.

This chain connects TRBV6-5 to TRBJ1-2, with 7 nucleotides matching TRBD1. Germline CDR1 is MNHEY and CDR2 is SVGAGI. J lost 7 bases, V lost 8 bases, and 7 bases had no gene match. The CDR3 sequence is 12 residues long. In DNA, the CDR3 is TGTGCCAGCCGAAGGGGGCTGCGTGGCTACACCTTC. Translated: CASRRGLRGYTF.

Turning to this clone: Compared with germline, one end of the junction differs, possibly owing to a read error. CDR3 in DNA: TGTGCCAGTAGTGCTACTAGCGGGAGGATGGTCTTC. It yields the protein CASSATSGRMVF. The V gene is TRBV19, the J gene TRBJ2-1; 12 nucleotides agree with TRBD2. Germline V CDR1 and CDR2: LNHDA, SQIVND (reference sequence). The CDR3 is made up of 12 amino acids.

The chain employs TRBV11-2 and TRBJ2-5, with 10 positions matching TRBD2. The CDR3 sequence is 14 residues long. V lost 5 bases and J lost 3; bases outside the gene matches: 3. Germline V gene data show CDR1 as SGHAT and CDR2 as FQNNGV. The CDR3 sequence is CASSRGLAEETQYF. DNA of the CDR3: TGTGCCAGCAGCCGCGGACTAGCGGAAGAGACCCAGTACTTC.

The gene calls are TRBV6-5 and TRBJ2-2; TRBD1 aligns across 9 bases. Unmatched junction bases numbered 2, after V lost 0 bases and J lost 6 bases. The germline V gene encodes CDR1 MNHEY and CDR2 SVGAGI. The CDR3 covers 15 residues. CDR3 DNA: TGTGCCAGCAGTTACTCGTGGACAGGGGCCGGGGAGCTGTTTTTT. It codes for CASSYSWTGAGELFF.

The J gene is TRBJ1-2, the V gene TRBV4-1; no reliable D call. Germline values: CDR1 MGHRA, CDR2 YSYEKL. This CDR3 has 14 amino acids. Trimming left V 4 bases short and J 8 bases short, with 17 bases between. The CDR3 protein is CASSPTGEEKGYTF. The CDR3 nucleotides read TGCGCCAGCAGCCCGACCGGGGAGGAAAAGGGCTACACCTTC.

The V call is TRBV4-3, the J call TRBJ1-2; D is ambiguous. The germline gives CDR1 LGHNA, CDR2 YSLEER. The germline V and J ends were trimmed by 1 base and 2 bases, with 11 bases remaining between them. The CDR3 totals 15 residues. CDR3 sequence reads: CASSQGSRSNYGYTF. The CDR3 coding sequence is TGCGCCAGCAGCCAAGGATCCCGGAGCAACTATGGCTACACCTTC.

This sequence joins TRBV5-4 and TRBJ2-3; 10 bases line up with TRBD2. The CDR3 is 15 amino acids. The V gene's germline CDR1 is SGHNT and CDR2 YYREEE (reference sequence). The ends lost 2 bases at V and 6 bases at J; junction bases unmatched: 6. CDR3 region: CASSFPGLASDTQYF. The CDR3, as DNA: TGTGCCAGCAGCTTTCCGGGACTAGCGTCGGATACGCAGTATTTT.

Of note for this clone: Different DNA sequences within this sample yield the same CDR3. This chain links TRBV7-9 with TRBJ1-1; 7 bases agree with TRBD1. The germline CDR1 and CDR2 sequences are SEHNR and FQNEAQ (reference sequence). This CDR3 is built from 14 residues. V was clipped by 3 bases and J by 1 base; unmatched bases: 2. DNA for the CDR3: TGTGCCAGCAGCTTGTCAGGGGGGAACACTGAAGCTTTCTTT. The encoded protein is CASSLSGGNTEAFF.

The chain uses TRBV3-1 (or the pseudogene TRBV3-2) and TRBJ2-2, with a tentative D call TRBD1 (6 bases). V was clipped by 9 bases and J by 7 bases, with 18 bases between them. CDR3 length: 14 amino acids. Germline lookup yields CDR1 LGHDT and CDR2 YNNKEL (reference sequence). DNA for the CDR3: TGTGCCAGTGGGACCTTCACGGACAGCGGGGAGCTGTTTTTT. Protein sequence: CASGTFTDSGELFF.

This clone was recorded only once. CDR3 nucleotides: TGTGCCAGCAGCTCAATCTCCTACGAGCAGTACTTC. Protein sequence: CASSSISYEQYF. The chain is built from TRBV7-6 and TRBJ2-7; D is ambiguous. The CDR3 is 12 amino acids. V shed 4 bases and J shed 0 bases, with 4 bases lying between them. Germline lookup yields CDR1 SGHVS and CDR2 FNYEAQ.

This clone was recorded only once. This chain connects TRBV11-2 to TRBJ2-1; maybe TRBD2 (6 bases). The germline V gene encodes CDR1 SGHAT and CDR2 FQNNGV. This CDR3 is built from 15 residues. V was clipped by 4 bases and J by 6 bases, with 16 bases between them. The CDR3 bases are TGTGCCAGCAGCTCCCCTATGGGCGGGATCAATGAGCAGTTCTTC. This translates into CASSSPMGGINEQFF.

V gene TRBV7-8 combines with J gene TRBJ2-7, with TRBD2 matching over 8 bases. The CDR3 is 14 amino acids. J gave up 6 bases and V 5 bases, and 9 bases lay outside the gene matches. In germline, CDR1 is SGHVS, CDR2 FQNEAQ. CDR3 region: CASSLMGAGGEQYF. CDR3 coding DNA: TGTGCCAGCAGCCTTATGGGGGCGGGGGGCGAGCAGTACTTC.